This T cell receptor (beta chain) is from a study of beta chain features in type 1 diabetes. Overall study context: Age, gender and cell yields were alike across patients and healthy donors.

Researchers reported sorting CD4+ naive, central memory, regulatory and stem cell-like memory cells via CD45RO/CCR7/CD25/CD127/CD95/CD27. Each sorted population was over 98% pure. This CDR3 has 15 amino acids. Germline CDR1 is SGHNT and CDR2 is YYREEE (reference sequence). The V and J ends lost 5 bases and 2 bases respectively, with 11 bases between them. The study, taken as a whole, reports: Relative to healthy donors, patients appeared to have naive, central memory and Treg TCRB repertoires that were more similar.

A remark on this clone: Antigen unknown.

Sequencing targeted expressed TCRB transcripts, as all isolated RNA had been reverse transcribed. Sequencing used immunoSEQ multiplex PCR; TCRdb keeps in-frame clones, though not all of them. Among 160,000 or so clones listed, roughly 11% were seen once. The clonotype was recovered from a man younger than 35 in good health. The V and J genes are TRBV5-4 and TRBJ2-6; D is possibly TRBD2 (5 bases). The source material was central memory CD4+ T cells from blood. CDR3 region: CASSPGDAGANVLTF. CDR3 bases: TGTGCCAGCAGTCCCGGGGATGCTGGGGCCAACGTCCTGACTTTC.